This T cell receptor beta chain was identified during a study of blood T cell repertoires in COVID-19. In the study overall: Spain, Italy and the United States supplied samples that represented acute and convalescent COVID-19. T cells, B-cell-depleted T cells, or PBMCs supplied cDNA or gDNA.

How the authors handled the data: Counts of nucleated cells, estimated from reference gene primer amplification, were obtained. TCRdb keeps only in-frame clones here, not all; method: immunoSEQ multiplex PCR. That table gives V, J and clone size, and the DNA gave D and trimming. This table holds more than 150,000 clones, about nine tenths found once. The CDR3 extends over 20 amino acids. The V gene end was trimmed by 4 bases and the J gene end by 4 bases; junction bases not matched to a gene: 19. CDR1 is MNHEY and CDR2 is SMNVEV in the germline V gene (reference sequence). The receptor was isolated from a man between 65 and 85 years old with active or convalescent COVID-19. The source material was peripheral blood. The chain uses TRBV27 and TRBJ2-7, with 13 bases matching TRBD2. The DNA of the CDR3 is TGTGCCAGCAGTTCCTTCGCCCCCCCCATCGGGACTAGCGGGGCGTACGAGCAGTACTTC. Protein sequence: CASSSFAPPIGTSGAYEQYF.